This TCR beta chain was sequenced in a study of blood T cell repertoires in COVID-19. Study summary: From the United States, Italy and Spain came samples of acute and convalescent COVID-19. Sources were T cells, B-cell-depleted T cells, or PBMCs; the material itself was cDNA or gDNA.

J gave up 5 bases and V 6 bases, and 5 bases lay outside the gene matches. The CDR3 consists of 13 residues. Methods used by the authors: Amplified reference gene primers provided the basis for estimating nucleated cell counts. Here immunoSEQ multiplex PCR was the method, and the copy in TCRdb shows in-frame clones only, minus some. Clone size and the V and J calls come from that table; the DNA yielded D and trimming. Of about 180,000 clones listed, more than 85% are singletons. Participants spanned ages roughly 18 to 90 years and resided in 24 US areas. This clonotype was sampled from a human donor with acute COVID-19. The donor label of this sample is uncertain. Sequenced input: PBMCs or T cells enriched from blood (not recorded which). The chain uses TRBV12-3 or TRBV12-4 and TRBJ2-5, with 8 bases aligning to TRBD1. The CDR3 region is CASRWTGSETQYF. The CDR3 coding sequence is TGTGCCAGCAGATGGACAGGGAGTGAGACCCAGTACTTC.